The clone carrying this T cell receptor (beta chain) was recorded a few times. The germline V gene has CDR1 SGHAT and CDR2 FQDESV (reference sequence). Unmatched junction bases numbered 6, after V lost 0 bases and J lost 7 bases. This CDR3 region has 14 residues. Only in-frame clones appear in the TCRdb table, and some are missing; sequencing was by immunoSEQ multiplex PCR. The sample includes about 260,000 clones, around four fifths of them seen just once. These data originate in a study of blood T cell repertoires in COVID-19. This TCR was sampled from a woman over 75 with acute or convalescent COVID-19. Sequences were obtained from peripheral blood. The chain couples TRBV11-1 to TRBJ2-7; TRBD1 matches at 7 bases. The CDR3 sequence is CASSLADRPREQYF. The DNA for the CDR3 is TGTGCCAGCAGCTTAGCGGACAGGCCCCGGGAGCAGTACTTC.